Listed below are T cell receptor beta chains from one sample, sequenced in a study of early T cells in non-severe SARS-CoV-2 infection. In TCRdb, the 5' RACE reads were re-called with MiXCR into one record per CDR3 protein. Of approximately 27,000 distinct CDR3 sequences in the sample, 5.8% were seen once. Sequenced: whole blood. The receptors originated from an adult who was a healthcare worker with PCR-confirmed SARS-CoV-2 infection or an uninfected control (not recorded which). CDR3s leave out the opening cysteine and the closing phenylalanine or tryptophan. The order of the fields is J gene, V gene, CDR3 length, CDR3 protein.

>TRBJ1-1|TRBV29-1|13
SVALAGQSNTEAF
>TRBJ2-6|TRBV6-6|10
ASSDGANVLT
>TRBJ2-1|TRBV4-3|14
ASSQDGTNPYNEQF
>TRBJ1-2|TRBV12-3/TRBV12-4|11
ASSLVGGYGYT
>TRBJ1-1|TRBV9|14
ASNEGTGRMNTEAF
>TRBJ1-6|TRBV18|12
ASSPDRGYSPLH
>TRBJ1-2|TRBV27|12
ASSWGVPNYGYT
>TRBJ2-1|TRBV20-1|15
SASPAVGLAGESEQF
>TRBJ2-2|TRBV6-1|14
ASSEERVVLAGELF
>TRBJ2-3|TRBV4-3|17
ASSQDTKQFPGSTDTQY
>TRBJ2-3|TRBV29-1|12
SASAVTGSDTQY
>TRBJ1-1|TRBV7-9|11
ASSPDRDTEAF
>TRBJ1-1|TRBV21-1|16
ASSPPRDRARMNTEAF
>TRBJ2-6|TRBV18|14
ASSPLTGIGANVLT
>TRBJ1-5|TRBV27|14
ASSLRAAVSNQPQH
>TRBJ1-1|TRBV7-2|11
ASSSGPRVEAF
>TRBJ1-4|TRBV20-1|15
SARDPSVGAPNEKLF
>TRBJ2-2|TRBV4-1|12
ASSQEPYTGELF
>TRBJ2-2|TRBV7-7|16
ASSLLTSGGAIAGELF
>TRBJ1-1|TRBV20-1|8
SARTIEAF
>TRBJ1-2|TRBV12-3/TRBV12-4|11
ASSLRGVYGYT
>TRBJ2-6|TRBV6-1|13
ASSLPRSGANVLT
>TRBJ2-3|TRBV7-2|13
ASSPNYLSTDTQY
>TRBJ2-3|TRBV5-4|14
ASSLPGPKSADTQY
>TRBJ1-2|TRBV28|9
ASVQGYGYT
>TRBJ1-2|TRBV20-1|11
SASYQAQHGYT
>TRBJ2-5|TRBV28|13
ASSLETGIRETQY
>TRBJ2-3|TRBV29-1|12
SVIAGGPGDTQY
>TRBJ2-7|TRBV27|13
ASSQQVGQTYEQY
>TRBJ2-3|TRBV6-5|16
ASSFAGTSGDSTDTQY
>TRBJ2-1|TRBV6-1|16
ASSPDRGDSPSYNEQF
>TRBJ2-2|TRBV25-1|11
ASSGDNTGELF
>TRBJ2-1|TRBV11-2|12
ASSLDWGNNEQF
>TRBJ2-7|TRBV6-5|13
ASSYSLLADYEQY
>TRBJ2-5|TRBV9|16
ASSVATGGTSTQETQY
>TRBJ1-2|TRBV12-3/TRBV12-4|11
ASSLAGRWGYT
>TRBJ2-7|TRBV14|14
ASSQDIGQGAHEQY
>TRBJ2-1|TRBV13|16
ASSALGTGAPTLNEQF
>TRBJ1-5|TRBV7-8|11
ASSLQGNQPQH
>TRBJ2-3|TRBV19|11
ASAGTSTDTQY
>TRBJ2-3|TRBV12-3/TRBV12-4|13
ASSTGQGATDTQY
>TRBJ2-7|TRBV30|11
AWSVRAPYEQY
>TRBJ2-5|TRBV6-5|14
ASSYGVAGGWETQY
>TRBJ1-1|TRBV20-1|12
SAATGAQNTEAF
>TRBJ2-1|TRBV7-6|15
ASSLVYAGSNYNEQF
>TRBJ1-1|TRBV6-5|14
ASSYSIEGMNTEAF